The subject of this entry is one T cell receptor (beta chain). Its antigen is currently unknown. Active moderate-to-severe ophthalmopathy, Clinical Activity Score at least 3, NOSPECS at least 4, under 3 months' duration. Criteria for exclusion of patients were uncontrolled infection, other autoimmune disease, pregnancy or lactation. TCR beta CDR3 region amplification was performed from RNA transcripts. Primed by the HTBI set, a first-round RT-PCR was run on the TCR CDR3. Via MiXCR, TCRdb re-called the multiplex PCR reads, giving one row per CDR3 protein. Here the sample spans about 410,000 distinct CDR3 sequences, roughly 15% being singletons. The CDR3 sequence is 14 residues long. V shed 6 bases and J shed 0 bases, with 9 bases lying between them. These data belong to a study of T cells in Graves' hyperthyroidism and ophthalmopathy. Study-level points and caveats: Appearing also in blood were most of the thyroid clonotypes expanded above 0.001.

The TCR comes from a man aged 18-30 years with Graves' ophthalmopathy. J is TRBJ1-5 and V is TRBV12-3 or TRBV12-4; no reliable D call. Sequencing was done on a sample of blood. The CDR3 DNA is TGTGCCAGCAGCTCCCAGGATAGCAATCAGCCCCAGCATTTT. Protein: CASSSQDSNQPQHF.